Included here is one TCR beta chain sequence, with context. TCRdb re-called the 5' RACE reads with MiXCR, one entry per CDR3 protein. The data hold fewer than 500,000 distinct CDR3 sequences, with about 17% observed a single time. The data are from a study of T cells after yellow fever vaccination. Study at large: Some fractions had low cell numbers, and these were prepared with SMART-Seq v4 Ultra Low Input.

The V gene's germline CDR1 is SGHRS and CDR2 YFSETQ. This CDR3 comprises 15 residues. The ends were cut back, 2 bases at V and 6 bases at J, with 17 bases in the middle. J is TRBJ1-2 and V is TRBV5-1; D perhaps matches TRBD1 (6 bases). Sequenced here: PBMCs, sampled before the yellow fever booster vaccination. The clonotype was recovered from a man aged 18 to 30 who received the YFV17D yellow fever vaccine. Written as DNA, the CDR3 is TGCGCCAGCAGCTTAAGCGAGGAAGGGGGAAATGGCTACACCTTC. Translated: CASSLSEEGGNGYTF.